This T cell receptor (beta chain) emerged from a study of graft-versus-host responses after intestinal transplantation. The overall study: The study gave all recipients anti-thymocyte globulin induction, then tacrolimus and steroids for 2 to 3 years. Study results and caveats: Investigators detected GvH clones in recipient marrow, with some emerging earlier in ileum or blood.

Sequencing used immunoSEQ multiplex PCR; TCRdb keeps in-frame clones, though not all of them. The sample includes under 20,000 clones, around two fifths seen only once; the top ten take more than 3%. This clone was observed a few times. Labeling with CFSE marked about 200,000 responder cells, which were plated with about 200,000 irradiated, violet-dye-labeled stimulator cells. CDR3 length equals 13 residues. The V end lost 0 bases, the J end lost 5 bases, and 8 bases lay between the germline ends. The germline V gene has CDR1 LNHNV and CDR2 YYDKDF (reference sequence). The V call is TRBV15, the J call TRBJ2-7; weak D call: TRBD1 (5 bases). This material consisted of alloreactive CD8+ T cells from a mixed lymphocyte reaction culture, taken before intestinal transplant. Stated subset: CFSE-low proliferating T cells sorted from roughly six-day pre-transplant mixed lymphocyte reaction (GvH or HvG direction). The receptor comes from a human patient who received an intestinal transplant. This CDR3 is CATSRDRGHEQYF. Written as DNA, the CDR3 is TGTGCCACCAGCAGAGATAGGGGCCACGAGCAGTACTTC.